This TCR beta chain was retrieved from a study of regulatory T cells in long-lasting Graves disease. CDR3 length equals 15 residues. Trimming removed 1 base from V and 0 bases from J, with 7 bases in between. The germline V gene has CDR1 SEHNR and CDR2 FQNEAQ (reference sequence). Described time point: newly diagnosed GD, antithyroid drugs for less than 3 months. With RNA extracted from PBMCs as input, the TCR library was made. Researchers made TCR beta libraries by using iRepertoire HTBI primers and running Arm-PCR on CDR3 regions. TCRdb reprocessed the multiplex PCR reads via MiXCR and lists one record per CDR3 protein. There are 550,000 to 650,000 distinct CDR3 sequences in the sample; about 16% occur only once, and around 12% lies in the top ten. This same sample was also taken into another study, of T cells in Graves' hyperthyroidism and ophthalmopathy. That study reports: Graves' hyperthyroidism showing no ophthalmopathy progression within 18 months was considered stable.

The source is a young man with Graves disease. This sample comprised peripheral blood mononuclear cells (PBMCs), obtained at new diagnosis, from a patient treated with antithyroid drugs. The chain uses TRBV7-9 and TRBJ1-5; tentative D call: TRBD1 (6 bases). CDR3 protein: CASSLGTVSNQPQHF. DNA for the CDR3: TGTGCCAGCAGCTTAGGGACAGTTAGCAATCAGCCCCAGCATTTT.